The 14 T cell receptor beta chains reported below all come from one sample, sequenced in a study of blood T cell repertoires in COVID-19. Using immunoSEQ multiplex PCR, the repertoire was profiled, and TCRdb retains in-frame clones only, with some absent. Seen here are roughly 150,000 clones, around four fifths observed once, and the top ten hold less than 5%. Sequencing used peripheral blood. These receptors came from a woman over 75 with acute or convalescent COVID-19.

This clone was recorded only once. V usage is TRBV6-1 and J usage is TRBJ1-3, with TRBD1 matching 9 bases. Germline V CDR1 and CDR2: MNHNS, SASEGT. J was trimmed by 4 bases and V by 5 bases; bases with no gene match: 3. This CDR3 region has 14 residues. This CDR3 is CASSSTGGGNTIYF. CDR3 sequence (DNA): TGTGCCAGCAGTTCCACAGGGGGCGGAAACACCATATATTTT.

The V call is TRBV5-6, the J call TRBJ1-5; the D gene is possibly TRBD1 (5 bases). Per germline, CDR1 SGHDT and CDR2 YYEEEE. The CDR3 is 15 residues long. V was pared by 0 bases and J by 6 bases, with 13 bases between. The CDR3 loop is CASSLAGDWSQPQHF. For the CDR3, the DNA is TGTGCCAGCAGCTTGGCTGGGGACTGGAGTCAGCCCCAGCATTTT.

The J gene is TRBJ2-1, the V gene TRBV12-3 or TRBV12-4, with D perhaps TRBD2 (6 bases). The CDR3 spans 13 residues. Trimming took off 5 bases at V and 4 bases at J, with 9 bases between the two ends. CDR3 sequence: CASSAGPYNEQFF. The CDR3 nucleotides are TGTGCCAGCAGTGCGGGGCCTTACAATGAGCAGTTCTTC.

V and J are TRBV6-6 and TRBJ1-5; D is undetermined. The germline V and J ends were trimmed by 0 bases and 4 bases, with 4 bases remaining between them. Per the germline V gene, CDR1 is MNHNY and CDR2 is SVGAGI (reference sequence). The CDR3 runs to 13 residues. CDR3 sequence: CASSYSRNQPQHF. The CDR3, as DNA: TGTGCCAGCAGTTACTCGCGAAATCAGCCCCAGCATTTT.

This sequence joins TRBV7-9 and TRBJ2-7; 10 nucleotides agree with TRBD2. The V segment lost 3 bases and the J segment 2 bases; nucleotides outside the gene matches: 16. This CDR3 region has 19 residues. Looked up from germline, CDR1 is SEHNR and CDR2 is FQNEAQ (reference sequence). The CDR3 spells CASSFKVASGRGGTYEQYF. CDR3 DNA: TGTGCCAGCAGCTTTAAGGTGGCTAGCGGGAGAGGGGGCACCTACGAGCAGTACTTC. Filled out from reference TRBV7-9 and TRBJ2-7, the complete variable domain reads DTGVSQNPRHKITKRGQNVTFRCDPISEHNRLYWYRQTLGQGPEFLTYFQNEAQLEKSRLLSDRFSAERPKGSFSTLEIQRTEQGDSAMYLCASSFKVASGRGGTYEQYFGPGTRLTVT.

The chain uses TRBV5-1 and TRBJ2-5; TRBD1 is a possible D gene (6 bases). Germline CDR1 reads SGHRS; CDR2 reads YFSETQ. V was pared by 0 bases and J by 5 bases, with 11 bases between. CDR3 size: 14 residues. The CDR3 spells CASSLAVGAETQYF. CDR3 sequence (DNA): TGCGCCAGCAGCTTGGCCGTGGGGGCTGAGACCCAGTACTTC.

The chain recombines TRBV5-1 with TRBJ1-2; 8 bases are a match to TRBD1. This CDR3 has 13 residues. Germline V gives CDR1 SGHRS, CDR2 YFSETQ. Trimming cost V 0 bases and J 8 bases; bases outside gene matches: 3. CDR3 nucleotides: TGCGCCAGCAGCTTGGTGACAGGGGACGGCTACACCTTC. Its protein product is CASSLVTGDGYTF.

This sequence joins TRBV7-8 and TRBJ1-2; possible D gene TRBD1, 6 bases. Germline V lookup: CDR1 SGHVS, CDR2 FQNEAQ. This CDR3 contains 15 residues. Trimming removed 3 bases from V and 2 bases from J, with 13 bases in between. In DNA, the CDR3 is TGTGCCAGCAGCTTCCGGACAGCTAGAAACTATGGCTACACCTTC. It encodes CASSFRTARNYGYTF.

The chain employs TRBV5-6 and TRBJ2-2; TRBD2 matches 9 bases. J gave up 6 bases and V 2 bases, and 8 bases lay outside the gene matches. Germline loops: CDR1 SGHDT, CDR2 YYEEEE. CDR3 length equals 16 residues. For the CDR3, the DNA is TGTGCCAGCAGCTTCCGCGGGAGGGCCGACGCCGGGGAGCTGTTTTTT. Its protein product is CASSFRGRADAGELFF. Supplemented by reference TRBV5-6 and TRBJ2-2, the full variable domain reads DAGVTQSPTHLIKTRGQQVTLRCSPKSGHDTVSWYQQALGQGPQFIFQYYEEEERQRGNFPDRFSGHQFPNYSSELNVNALLLGDSALYLCASSFRGRADAGELFFGEGSRLTVL.

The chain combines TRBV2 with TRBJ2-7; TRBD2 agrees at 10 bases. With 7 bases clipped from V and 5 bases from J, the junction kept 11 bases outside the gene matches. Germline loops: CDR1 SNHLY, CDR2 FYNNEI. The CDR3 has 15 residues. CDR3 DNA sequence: TGTGCCAGCAAAATAGCGGGAGGAAACCCCCACGAGCAGTACTTC. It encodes CASKIAGGNPHEQYF.

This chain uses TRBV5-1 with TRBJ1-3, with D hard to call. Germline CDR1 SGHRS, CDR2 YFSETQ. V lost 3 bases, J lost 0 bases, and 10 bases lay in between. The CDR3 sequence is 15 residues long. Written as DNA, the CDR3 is TGCGCCAGCAGCTACAGTTACTCCTCTGGAAACACCATATATTTT. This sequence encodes CASSYSYSSGNTIYF.

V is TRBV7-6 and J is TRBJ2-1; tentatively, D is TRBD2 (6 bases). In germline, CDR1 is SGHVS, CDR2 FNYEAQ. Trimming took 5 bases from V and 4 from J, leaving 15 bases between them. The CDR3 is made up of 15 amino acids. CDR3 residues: CASSILAVDYNEQFF. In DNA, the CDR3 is TGTGCCAGCAGCATATTAGCGGTAGATTACAATGAGCAGTTCTTC. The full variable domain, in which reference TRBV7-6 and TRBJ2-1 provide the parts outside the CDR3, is GAGVSQSPRYKVTKRGQDVALRCDPISGHVSLYWYRQALGQGPEFLTYFNYEAQQDKSGLPNDRFSAERPEGSISTLTIQRTEQRDSAMYRCASSILAVDYNEQFFGPGTRLTVL.

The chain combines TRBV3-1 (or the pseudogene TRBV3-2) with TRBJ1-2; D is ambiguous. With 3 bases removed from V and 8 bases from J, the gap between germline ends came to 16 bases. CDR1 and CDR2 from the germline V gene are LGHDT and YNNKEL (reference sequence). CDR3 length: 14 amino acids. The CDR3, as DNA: TGTGCCAGCAGCCATCGGAGGGATAAAGGCGGCTACACCTTC. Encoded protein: CASSHRRDKGGYTF.

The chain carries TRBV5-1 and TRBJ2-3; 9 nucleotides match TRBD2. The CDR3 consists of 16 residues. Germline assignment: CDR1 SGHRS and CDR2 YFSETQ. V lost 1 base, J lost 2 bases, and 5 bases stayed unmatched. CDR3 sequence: CASSLSSGGHTDTQYF. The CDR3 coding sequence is TGCGCCAGCAGCTTGAGTAGCGGGGGACACACAGATACGCAGTATTTT.